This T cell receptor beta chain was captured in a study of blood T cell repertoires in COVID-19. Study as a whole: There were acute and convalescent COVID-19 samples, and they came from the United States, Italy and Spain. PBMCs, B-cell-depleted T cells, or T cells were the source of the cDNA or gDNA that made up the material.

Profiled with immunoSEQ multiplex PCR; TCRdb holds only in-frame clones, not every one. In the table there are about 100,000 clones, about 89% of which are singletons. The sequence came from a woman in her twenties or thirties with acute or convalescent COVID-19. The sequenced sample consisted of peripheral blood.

CDR3 sequence: CASKPPGQINSPLHF. In DNA form, the CDR3 reads TGTGCCAGCAAACCCCCGGGACAGATAAATTCACCCCTCCACTTT. The V and J genes are TRBV7-2 and TRBJ1-6; TRBD1 agrees at 7 bases. The ends lost 7 bases at V and 7 bases at J; junction bases unmatched: 10. CDR3 length: 15 amino acids. Germline-derived CDR1 and CDR2 are SGHTA and FQGNSA.